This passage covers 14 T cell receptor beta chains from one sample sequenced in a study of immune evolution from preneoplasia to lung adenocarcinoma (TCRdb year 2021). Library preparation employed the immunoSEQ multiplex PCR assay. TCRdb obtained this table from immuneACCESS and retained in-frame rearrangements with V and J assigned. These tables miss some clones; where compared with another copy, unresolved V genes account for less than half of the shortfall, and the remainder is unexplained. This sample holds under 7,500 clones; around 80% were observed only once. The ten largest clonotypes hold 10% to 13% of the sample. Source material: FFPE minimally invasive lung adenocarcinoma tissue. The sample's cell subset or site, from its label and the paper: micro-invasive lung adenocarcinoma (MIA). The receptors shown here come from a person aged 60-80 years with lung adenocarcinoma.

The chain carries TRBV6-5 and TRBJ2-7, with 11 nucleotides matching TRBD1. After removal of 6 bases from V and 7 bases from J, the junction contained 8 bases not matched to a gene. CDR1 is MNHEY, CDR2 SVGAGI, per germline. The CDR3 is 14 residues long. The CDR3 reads CASRRTGGFREQYF. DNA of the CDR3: TGTGCCAGCAGACGGACAGGGGGCTTTAGGGAGCAGTACTTC.

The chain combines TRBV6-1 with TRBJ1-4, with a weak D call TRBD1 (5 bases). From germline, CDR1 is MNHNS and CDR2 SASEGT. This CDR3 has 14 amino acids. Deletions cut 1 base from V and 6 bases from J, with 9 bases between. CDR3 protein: CASSEGQGHEKLFF. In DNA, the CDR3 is TGTGCCAGCAGTGAAGGGCAGGGTCATGAAAAACTGTTTTTT.

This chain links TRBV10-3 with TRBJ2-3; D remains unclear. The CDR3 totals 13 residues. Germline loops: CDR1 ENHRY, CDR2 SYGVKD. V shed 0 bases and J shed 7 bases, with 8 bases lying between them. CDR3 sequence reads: CAISESGLNTQYF. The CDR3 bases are TGTGCCATCAGTGAGTCGGGATTAAATACGCAGTATTTT.

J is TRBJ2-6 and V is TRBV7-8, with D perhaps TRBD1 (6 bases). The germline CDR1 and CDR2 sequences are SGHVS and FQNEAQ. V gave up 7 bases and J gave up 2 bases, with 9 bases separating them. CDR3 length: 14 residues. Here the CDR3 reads CASTGVTGANVLTF. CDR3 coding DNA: TGTGCCAGCACAGGGGTGACTGGGGCCAACGTCCTGACTTTC.

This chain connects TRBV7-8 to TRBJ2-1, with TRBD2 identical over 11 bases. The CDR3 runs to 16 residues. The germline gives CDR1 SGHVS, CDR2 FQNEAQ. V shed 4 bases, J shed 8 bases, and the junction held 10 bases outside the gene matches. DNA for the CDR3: TGTGCCAGCAGCTCCCTACTAGCGGGAGCGGGGGATGAGCAGTTCTTC. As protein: CASSSLLAGAGDEQFF.

The CDR3 is CASSREAGNYGYTF. The CDR3 region has the DNA TGCGCCAGCAGCCGGGAGGCCGGGAACTATGGCTACACCTTC. The rearrangement uses TRBV5-1 and TRBJ1-2; D is uncertain. From germline, CDR1 is SGHRS and CDR2 YFSETQ. The CDR3 contains 14 residues. V lost 4 bases to trimming and J lost 2 bases, with 12 bases between them.

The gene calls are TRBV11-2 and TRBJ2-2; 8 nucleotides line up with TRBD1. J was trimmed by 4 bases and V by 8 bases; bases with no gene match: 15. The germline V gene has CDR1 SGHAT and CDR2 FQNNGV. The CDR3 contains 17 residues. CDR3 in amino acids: CASPSQGAARGTGELFF. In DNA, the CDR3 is TGTGCCAGCCCATCCCAGGGGGCGGCTCGGGGCACCGGGGAGCTGTTTTTT.

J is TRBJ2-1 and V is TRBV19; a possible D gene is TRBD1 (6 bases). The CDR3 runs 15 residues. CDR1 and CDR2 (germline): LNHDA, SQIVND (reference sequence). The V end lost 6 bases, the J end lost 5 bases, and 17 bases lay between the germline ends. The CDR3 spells CASRPTGPKDNEQFF. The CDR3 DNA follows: TGTGCCAGTAGACCGACAGGTCCGAAGGACAATGAGCAGTTCTTC.

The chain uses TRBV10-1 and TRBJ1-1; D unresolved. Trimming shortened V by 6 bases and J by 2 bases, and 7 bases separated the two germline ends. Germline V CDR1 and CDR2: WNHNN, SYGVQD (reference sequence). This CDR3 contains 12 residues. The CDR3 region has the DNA TGCGCCAGCAGCCTCGGTAACACTGAAGCTTTCTTT. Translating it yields CASSLGNTEAFF.

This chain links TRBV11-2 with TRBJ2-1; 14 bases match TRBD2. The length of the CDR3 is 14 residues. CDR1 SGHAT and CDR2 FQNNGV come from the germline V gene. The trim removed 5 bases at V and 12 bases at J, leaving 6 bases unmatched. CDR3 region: CASSLGTSGSLQFF. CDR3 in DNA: TGTGCCAGCAGCCTGGGGACTAGCGGGAGCTTGCAGTTCTTC.

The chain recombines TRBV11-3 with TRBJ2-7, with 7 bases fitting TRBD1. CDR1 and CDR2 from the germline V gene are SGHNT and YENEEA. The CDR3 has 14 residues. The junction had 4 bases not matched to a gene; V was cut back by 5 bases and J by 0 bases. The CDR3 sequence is CASSKQGISYEQYF. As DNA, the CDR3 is TGTGCCAGCAGCAAACAGGGGATCTCCTACGAGCAGTACTTC. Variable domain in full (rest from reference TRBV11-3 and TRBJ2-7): EAGVVQSPRYKIIEKKQPVAFWCNPISGHNTLYWYLQNLGQGPELLIRYENEEAVDDSQLPKDRFSAERLKGVDSTLKIQPAELGDSAVYLCASSKQGISYEQYFGPGTRLTVT.

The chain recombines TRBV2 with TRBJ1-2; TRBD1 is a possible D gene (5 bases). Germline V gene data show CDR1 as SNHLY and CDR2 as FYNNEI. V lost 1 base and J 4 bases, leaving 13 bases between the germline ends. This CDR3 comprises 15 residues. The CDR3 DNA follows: TGTGCCAGCAGTGAAGGGTTGGGGCGCGCCTATGGCTACACCTTC. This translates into CASSEGLGRAYGYTF.

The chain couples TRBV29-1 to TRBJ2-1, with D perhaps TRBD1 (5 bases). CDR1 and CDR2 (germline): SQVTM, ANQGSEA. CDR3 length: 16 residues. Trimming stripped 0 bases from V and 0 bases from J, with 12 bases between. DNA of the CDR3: TGCAGCGTTGAAGATCCAGGGCAGAGCTCCTACAATGAGCAGTTCTTC. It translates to CSVEDPGQSSYNEQFF.

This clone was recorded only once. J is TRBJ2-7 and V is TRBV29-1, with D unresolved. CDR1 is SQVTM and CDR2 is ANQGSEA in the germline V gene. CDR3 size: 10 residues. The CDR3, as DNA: TGCAACGCGATTCCCTACGAGCAGTACTTC. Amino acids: CNAIPYEQYF.